This is a list of T cell receptor beta chains from one sample in a study of blood T cell repertoires in COVID-19. TCRdb keeps only in-frame clones here, not all; method: immunoSEQ multiplex PCR. The sample includes 200,000 to 250,000 clones, 80% to 95% of them seen just once. The sample consisted of peripheral blood. These receptors originate from a man aged 55 to 70 with COVID-19, enrolled during active disease. Each CDR3 is given with its conserved first and last residue. A D gene is named only where the DNA matches it firmly. Rows give clone size only sometimes, using once, few, many, or a class for an expanded clone.

TRBV27	TRBJ1-2	-	14	-	CASSGKETLGGYTF	TGTGCCAGCAGTGGAAAGGAGACCCTCGGTGGCTACACCTTC
TRBV20-1	TRBJ1-1	TRBD1	14	once	CSASRGRGDTEAFF	TGCAGTGCTAGTAGGGGGCGCGGGGACACTGAAGCTTTCTTT
TRBV19	TRBJ2-2	-	16	-	CASSIARDIGTGELFF	TGTGCCAGTAGTATAGCCAGGGACATAGGAACCGGGGAGCTGTTTTTT
TRBV5-8	TRBJ2-7	-	15	once	CASSQTGNFDYEQYF	TGTGCCAGCAGCCAAACAGGGAATTTCGACTACGAGCAGTACTTC
TRBV6-1	TRBJ1-2	TRBD1	15	once	CASSEGTGESYGYTF	TGTGCCAGCAGTGAAGGGACAGGGGAAAGCTATGGCTACACCTTC
TRBV5-1	TRBJ2-7	-	14	-	CASSLGTDPYEQYF	TGCGCCAGCAGCTTGGGGACTGACCCCTACGAGCAGTACTTC
TRBV19	TRBJ1-2	-	15	few	CASNPAAGGNYGYTF	TGTGCCAGTAACCCGGCGGCAGGCGGGAACTATGGCTACACCTTC
TRBV25-1	TRBJ2-3	TRBD2	16	-	CASSGTSYWSTDTQYF	TGTGCCAGCTCCGGGACTAGCTATTGGAGTACAGATACGCAGTATTTT
TRBV29-1	TRBJ2-1	TRBD2	14	-	CSAITSGRGGEQFF	TGCAGCGCAATCACTAGCGGGAGGGGAGGTGAGCAGTTCTTC
TRBV30	TRBJ1-5	-	12	once	CAWSASPGAQHF	TGTGCCTGGAGTGCTTCACCGGGTGCCCAGCATTTT
TRBV18	TRBJ2-2	TRBD1	16	-	CASSPTTGVNTGELFF	TGTGCCAGCTCACCTACGACAGGGGTGAACACCGGGGAGCTGTTTTTT
TRBV9	TRBJ1-6	-	16	-	CASSVLQGGYNSPLHF	TGTGCCAGCAGCGTACTCCAAGGGGGTTATAATTCACCCCTCCACTTT
TRBV7-9	TRBJ2-1	TRBD2	16	-	CASSTRTSGSPGEQFF	TGTGCCAGCAGCACCCGGACTAGCGGGAGCCCCGGGGAGCAGTTCTTC
TRBV4-3	TRBJ2-7	-	13	-	CASSPDREAEQYF	TGCGCCAGCAGCCCCGACAGGGAGGCCGAGCAGTACTTC
TRBV24-1	TRBJ2-7	-	14	-	CATSDPGEGYEQYF	TGTGCCACCAGTGACCCCGGAGAGGGATACGAGCAGTACTTC
TRBV15	TRBJ2-1	TRBD2	15	-	CATSRGGLVGAEQFF	TGTGCCACCAGCAGAGGGGGACTAGTGGGGGCTGAGCAGTTCTTC
TRBV7-7	TRBJ2-3	TRBD2	19	-	CASSRGLAGANSRSDTQYF	TGTGCTAGCAGCCGAGGACTAGCGGGGGCCAACAGTCGGTCTGATACGCAGTATTTT
TRBV12-3/TRBV12-4	TRBJ1-6	TRBD1	12	-	CASSNTGGDLHF	TGTGCCAGCAGCAACACAGGGGGCGATTTGCACTTT
TRBV15	TRBJ1-6	TRBD1	14	-	CATSSRTGRSPLHF	TGTGCCACCAGCAGCCGGACAGGCCGATCACCCCTCCACTTT
TRBV10-3	TRBJ2-7	TRBD2	15	-	CAISGTSGGAREQYF	TGTGCCATCAGTGGGACTAGCGGGGGGGCCAGGGAGCAGTACTTC
TRBV23-1	TRBJ1-6	TRBD1	19	-	CASSQCRGPASSYNSPLHF	TGCGCCAGCAGTCAATGTAGGGGGCCGGCCAGCTCCTATAATTCACCCCTCCACTTT
TRBV3-1/TRBV3-2	TRBJ2-1	TRBD2	19	-	CASSQDDTSAGGSYNEQFF	TGTGCCAGCAGCCAAGATGACACGTCGGCGGGGGGGTCCTACAATGAGCAGTTCTTC
TRBV9	TRBJ2-1	-	15	few	CASSVGGGTLDEQFF	TGTGCCAGCAGCGTAGGCGGCGGCACCCTCGATGAGCAGTTCTTC
TRBV11-2	TRBJ2-2	TRBD1	16	-	CASSTLRTGETGELFF	TGTGCCAGCAGCACCCTCAGGACAGGGGAGACCGGGGAGCTGTTTTTT
TRBV18	TRBJ2-5	TRBD1	16	-	CASDPGDRALGETQYF	TGTGCCAGCGACCCTGGGGACAGGGCCTTGGGGGAGACCCAGTACTTC
TRBV6-5	TRBJ1-3	TRBD1	15	-	CASRGDRGLGNTIYF	TGTGCCAGCAGAGGGGACAGGGGGCTTGGAAACACCATATATTTT
TRBV18	TRBJ2-7	-	16	few	CASSPLNRVGNYEQYF	TGTGCCAGCTCACCACTCAACCGGGTAGGAAACTACGAGCAGTACTTC
TRBV9	TRBJ2-1	TRBD2	16	-	CASSVVTSGPYNEQFF	TGTGCCAGCAGCGTGGTGACTAGCGGGCCCTACAATGAGCAGTTCTTC
TRBV6-6	TRBJ2-1	TRBD2	15	once	CASGPGSSGINEQFF	TGTGCCAGCGGTCCGGGTAGTAGCGGGATTAATGAGCAGTTCTTC
TRBV10-3	TRBJ2-7	TRBD2	16	-	CAISEPLAGVPYEQYF	TGTGCCATCAGTGAGCCCTTAGCGGGAGTTCCCTACGAGCAGTACTTC
TRBV28	TRBJ2-2	TRBD1	15	-	CASSGYRTGSGELFF	TGTGCCAGCAGTGGGTATCGGACAGGATCCGGGGAGCTGTTTTTT
TRBV28	TRBJ1-5	TRBD1	15	-	CASSFGAGGNQPQHF	TGTGCCAGCAGTTTTGGGGCAGGGGGAAATCAGCCCCAGCATTTT
TRBV28	TRBJ1-5	-	15	once	CASSLMGESGQPQHF	TGTGCCAGCAGTTTAATGGGAGAGTCCGGTCAGCCCCAGCATTTT
TRBV18	TRBJ1-6	TRBD1	15	-	CASSPGGTDNSPLHF	TGTGCCAGCTCACCAGGTGGGACAGATAATTCACCCCTCCACTTT
TRBV18	TRBJ1-1	-	16	-	CASSPVTQGANTEAFF	TGTGCCAGCTCACCAGTCACACAGGGCGCAAACACTGAAGCTTTCTTT
TRBV9	TRBJ2-7	-	16	-	CASSVASGSGTDEQYF	TGTGCCAGCAGCGTAGCTTCGGGGAGCGGTACCGACGAGCAGTACTTC
TRBV11-2	TRBJ2-7	-	14	-	CASSLAQGPYEQYF	TGTGCCAGCAGCCTCGCACAGGGCCCCTACGAGCAGTACTTC
TRBV4-1	TRBJ2-7	-	14	-	CASSRANRDYEQYF	TGCGCCAGCAGCCGAGCGAACAGGGATTACGAGCAGTACTTC
TRBV15	TRBJ2-1	TRBD1	14	-	CATSTTGGFNEQFF	TGTGCCACCAGCACCACAGGGGGCTTTAATGAGCAGTTCTTC
TRBV3-1/TRBV3-2	TRBJ1-2	TRBD1	14	-	CASSLQGADRRYTF	TGTGCCAGCAGCTTACAGGGGGCGGATCGGCGCTACACCTTC
TRBV4-1	TRBJ2-3	TRBD2	17	-	CASSQVLAGVPGDTQYF	TGCGCCAGCAGCCAAGTCCTAGCGGGAGTACCGGGGGATACGCAGTATTTT
TRBV6-5	TRBJ2-1	TRBD1	15	-	CASSRGTGDPYEQFF	TGTGCCAGCAGCCGCGGGACAGGGGACCCCTATGAGCAGTTCTTC
TRBV7-9	TRBJ1-2	TRBD1	14	-	CASSQGTAYYGYTF	TGTGCCAGCAGCCAAGGGACAGCCTACTATGGCTACACCTTC